This T cell receptor (beta chain) was obtained from a study of cytomegalovirus exposure and HLA in healthy donors. Primers: 60 Vbeta forward and 13 Jbeta reverse. The protocol was immunoSEQ multiplex PCR, while the TCRdb copy is restricted to in-frame clones and leaves out a portion. The sample has 200,000 or so clones, 82% seen once. The V end was cut by 1 base, the J end by 4 bases, with 15 bases between. Germline lookup yields CDR1 LNHDA and CDR2 SQIVND (reference sequence). This CDR3 region has 16 residues. Note on this clone: Its antigen is unknown.

Findings and limits, study-wide: Association of a missense DCLRE1C variant with TCR beta V- and J-gene trimming was reported in a later analysis.

The source material was PBMCs. This chain links TRBV19 with TRBJ2-3; D possibly corresponds to TRBD1 (6 bases). The TCR was taken from a boy aged 2-9 years in good health and CMV-seronegative. For the CDR3, the DNA is TGTGCCAGTAGTATAGGGGATACAGGGTACCCAGATACGCAGTATTTT. It yields the protein CASSIGDTGYPDTQYF. Variable domain in full (rest from reference TRBV19 and TRBJ2-3): DGGITQSPKYLFRKEGQNVTLSCEQNLNHDAMYWYRQDPGQGLRLIYYSQIVNDFQKGDIAEGYSVSREKKESFPLTVTSAQKNPTAFYLCASSIGDTGYPDTQYFGPGTRLTVL.